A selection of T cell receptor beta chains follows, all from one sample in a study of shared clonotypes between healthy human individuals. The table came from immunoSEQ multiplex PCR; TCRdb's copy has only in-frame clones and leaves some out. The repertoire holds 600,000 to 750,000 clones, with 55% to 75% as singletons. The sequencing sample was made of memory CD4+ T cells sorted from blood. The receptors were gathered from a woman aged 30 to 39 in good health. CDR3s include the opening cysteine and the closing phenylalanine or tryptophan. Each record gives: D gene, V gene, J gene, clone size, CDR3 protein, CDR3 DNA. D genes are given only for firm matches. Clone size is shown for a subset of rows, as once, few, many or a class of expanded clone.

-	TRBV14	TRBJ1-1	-	CASSHSIAEAFF	TGTGCCAGCAGCCATTCCATCGCTGAAGCTTTCTTT
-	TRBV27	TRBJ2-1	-	CASKGGGSSYNEQFF	TGTGCCAGCAAGGGGGGAGGGAGCTCCTACAATGAGCAGTTCTTC
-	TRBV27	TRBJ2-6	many	CASSFRGVAGANVLTF	TGTGCCAGCAGTTTTAGGGGGGTGGCTGGGGCCAACGTCCTGACTTTC
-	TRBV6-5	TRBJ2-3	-	CASSLGLGQGRDTQYF	TGTGCCAGCAGTTTAGGTTTGGGGCAGGGAAGGGATACGCAGTATTTT
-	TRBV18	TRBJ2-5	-	CASSPPGNAGETQYF	TGTGCCAGCTCACCACCCGGGAATGCGGGAGAGACCCAGTACTTC
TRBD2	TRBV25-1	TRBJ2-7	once	CASSGLGTSGSYEQYF	TGTGCCAGCAGTGGCCTAGGGACTAGCGGGAGCTACGAGCAGTACTTC
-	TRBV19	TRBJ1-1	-	CASSAQRAGDTEAFF	TGTGCCAGTAGTGCCCAAAGGGCGGGGGACACTGAAGCTTTCTTT
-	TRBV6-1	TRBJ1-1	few	CASSPETGMNTEAFF	TGTGCCAGCAGTCCTGAAACAGGGATGAACACTGAAGCTTTCTTT
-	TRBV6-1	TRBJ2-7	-	CASSRHMLSDEQYF	TGTGCCAGCAGTCGACATATGTTGAGTGACGAGCAGTACTTC
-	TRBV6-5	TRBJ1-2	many	CASSYNQRANYGYTF	TGTGCCAGCAGTTACAATCAGCGAGCTAACTATGGCTACACCTTC
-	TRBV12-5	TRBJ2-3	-	CASAPRDPNRDTQYF	TGTGCTAGTGCCCCCCGGGACCCCAACCGAGATACGCAGTATTTT
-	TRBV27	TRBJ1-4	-	CASSLSFWGGPNEKLFF	TGTGCCAGCAGTTTAAGTTTCTGGGGGGGCCCTAATGAAAAACTGTTTTTT
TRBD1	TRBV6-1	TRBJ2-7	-	CASRRQGDSYEQYF	TGTGCCAGCAGAAGACAGGGGGACTCCTACGAGCAGTACTTC
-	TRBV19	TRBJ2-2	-	CASSISANTGELFF	TGTGCCAGTAGTATTTCCGCGAACACCGGGGAGCTGTTTTTT
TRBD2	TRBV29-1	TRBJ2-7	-	CSVEGGRGLSYEQYF	TGCAGCGTTGAAGGGGGGAGGGGACTCTCCTACGAGCAGTACTTC
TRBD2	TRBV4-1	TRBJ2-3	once	CASSRPLAGASTDTQYF	TGCGCCAGCAGCCGTCCCCTAGCGGGGGCTAGCACAGATACGCAGTATTTT
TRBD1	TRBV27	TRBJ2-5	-	CASSFMTGGVETQYF	TGTGCCAGCAGTTTTATGACAGGGGGCGTCGAGACCCAGTACTTC
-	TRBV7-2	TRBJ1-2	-	CASSTQGGVGGYTF	TGTGCCAGCAGCACCCAGGGCGGGGTTGGGGGCTACACCTTC
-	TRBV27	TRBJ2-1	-	CASSPGAPVYNEQFF	TGTGCCAGCAGCCCGGGAGCGCCAGTCTACAATGAGCAGTTCTTC
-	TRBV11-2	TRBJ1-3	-	CASSTRSGFQGNTIYF	TGTGCCAGCAGCACAAGGTCGGGGTTTCAGGGAAACACCATATATTTT
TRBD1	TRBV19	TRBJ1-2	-	CASRVAQGSNYGYTF	TGTGCCAGTAGAGTCGCACAGGGGAGTAACTATGGCTACACCTTC
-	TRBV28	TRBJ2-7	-	CASSLKGGSYEQYF	TGTGCCAGCAGTTTAAAGGGTGGGTCGTACGAGCAGTACTTC
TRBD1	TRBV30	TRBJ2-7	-	CAWSRQGPPYEQYF	TGTGCCTGGAGTAGACAGGGGCCCCCCTACGAGCAGTACTTC
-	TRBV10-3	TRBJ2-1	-	CAISESAGALGGEQFF	TGTGCCATCAGTGAGTCGGCGGGGGCGCTCGGGGGTGAGCAGTTCTTC
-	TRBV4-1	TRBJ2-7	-	CASSQAPSGSPYEQYF	TGCGCCAGCAGCCAGGCCCCGAGCGGAAGCCCCTACGAGCAGTACTTC
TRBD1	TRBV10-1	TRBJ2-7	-	CASSEMGQGDYEQYF	TGCGCCAGCAGTGAGATGGGACAGGGTGACTACGAGCAGTACTTC
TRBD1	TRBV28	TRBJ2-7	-	CASSSTGGIGYEQYF	TGTGCCAGCAGTTCGACAGGGGGCATCGGCTACGAGCAGTACTTC
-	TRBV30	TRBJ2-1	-	CAWSYAGTVINEQFF	TGTGCCTGGAGTTATGCGGGGACAGTTATCAATGAGCAGTTCTTC
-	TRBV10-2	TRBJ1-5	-	CASSVLGNQPQHF	TGCGCCAGCAGTGTACTTGGCAATCAGCCCCAGCATTTT
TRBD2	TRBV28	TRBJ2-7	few	CASNKLAVSYEQYF	TGTGCCAGTAACAAACTAGCGGTATCCTACGAGCAGTACTTC
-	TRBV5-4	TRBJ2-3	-	CASTPPTGSGTDTQYF	TGTGCCAGCACCCCCCCTACAGGGAGCGGCACAGATACGCAGTATTTT
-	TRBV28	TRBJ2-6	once	CASSASQLSGANVLTF	TGTGCCAGCAGTGCCTCACAGCTCTCTGGGGCCAACGTCCTGACTTTC
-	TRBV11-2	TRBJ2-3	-	CASSPREATDTQYF	TGTGCCAGCAGCCCCCGCGAAGCGACAGATACGCAGTATTTT
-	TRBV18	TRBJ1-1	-	CASSPTPGTSDLNTEAFF	TGTGCCAGCTCGCCAACACCCGGGACAAGCGACCTGAACACTGAAGCTTTCTTT
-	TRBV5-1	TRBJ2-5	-	CASSLGLDDQETQYF	TGCGCCAGCAGCTTGGGGCTGGATGACCAAGAGACCCAGTACTTC
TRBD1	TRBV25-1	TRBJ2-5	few	CASVGAGGHQETQYF	TGTGCCAGCGTCGGGGCAGGGGGCCACCAAGAGACCCAGTACTTC
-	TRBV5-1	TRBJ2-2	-	CASSPGTFGGELFF	TGCGCCAGCAGCCCCGGGACTTTTGGGGGGGAGCTGTTTTTT
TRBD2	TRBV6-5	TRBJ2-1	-	CASKLSLAGSNEQFF	TGTGCCAGCAAGTTAAGCCTAGCGGGATCCAATGAGCAGTTCTTC
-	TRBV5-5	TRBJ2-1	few	CASSLAGDNEQFF	TGTGCCAGCAGCTTGGCCGGGGACAATGAGCAGTTCTTC
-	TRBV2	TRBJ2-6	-	CASERTGSGANVLTF	TGTGCCAGCGAAAGAACCGGCTCTGGGGCCAACGTCCTGACTTTC
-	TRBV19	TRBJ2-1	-	CASSRKDSPAPNEQFF	TGTGCCAGTAGTCGCAAGGACAGCCCGGCTCCCAATGAGCAGTTCTTC
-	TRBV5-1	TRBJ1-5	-	CASSLDSRNQPQHF	TGCGCCAGCAGCTTGGATTCCAGAAATCAGCCCCAGCATTTT
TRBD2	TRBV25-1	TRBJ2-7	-	CASSGTSGYEQYF	TGTGCCAGCTCCGGGACTAGCGGCTACGAGCAGTACTTC
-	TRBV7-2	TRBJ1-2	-	CASSAGGPGDGYTF	TGTGCCAGCAGCGCGGGTGGTCCGGGAGATGGCTACACCTTC
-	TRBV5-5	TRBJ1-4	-	CASSSTHMGEKLFF	TGTGCCAGCAGCTCTACCCATATGGGTGAAAAACTGTTTTTT
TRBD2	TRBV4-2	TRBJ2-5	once	CASSPWSGRETQYF	TGTGCCAGCAGCCCGTGGAGCGGGAGGGAGACCCAGTACTTC
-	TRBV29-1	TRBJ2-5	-	CSVRRENQETQYF	TGCAGCGTTCGGAGGGAAAACCAAGAGACCCAGTACTTC
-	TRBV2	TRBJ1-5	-	CASSVSGVNQPQHF	TGTGCCAGCAGTGTATCAGGGGTCAATCAGCCCCAGCATTTT
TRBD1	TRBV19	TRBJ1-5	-	CASQGQASSNQPQHF	TGTGCCAGCCAGGGACAGGCCTCTAGCAATCAGCCCCAGCATTTT
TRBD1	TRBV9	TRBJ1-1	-	CASSVGQGSGTEAFF	TGTGCCAGCAGCGTCGGACAGGGAAGTGGGACTGAAGCTTTCTTT
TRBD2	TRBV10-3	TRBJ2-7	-	CAISEGRDEQYF	TGTGCCATCAGTGAGGGGAGGGACGAGCAGTACTTC
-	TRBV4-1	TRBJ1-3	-	CASSPGGNTIYF	TGCGCCAGCAGCCCCGGTGGAAACACCATATATTTT
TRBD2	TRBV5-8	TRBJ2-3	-	CASSRRLAEMFTDTQYF	TGTGCCAGCAGCCGACGACTAGCGGAAATGTTCACAGATACGCAGTATTTT
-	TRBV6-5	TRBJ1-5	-	CASSLQQNQPQHF	TGTGCCAGCAGTTTACAGCAAAATCAGCCCCAGCATTTT
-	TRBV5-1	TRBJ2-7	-	CASSLAGDAYEQYF	TGCGCCAGCAGCTTGGCAGGCGATGCCTACGAGCAGTACTTC
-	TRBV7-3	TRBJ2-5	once	CASSSPGRLETQYF	TGTGCCAGCAGCTCCCCAGGTCGCTTGGAGACCCAGTACTTC
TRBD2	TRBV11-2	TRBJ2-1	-	CASSLDQTSATEQFF	TGTGCCAGCAGCTTAGATCAGACTAGCGCTACCGAGCAGTTCTTC
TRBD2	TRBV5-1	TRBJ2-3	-	CASSWSTSGISDTQYF	TGCGCCAGCAGCTGGTCGACTAGCGGGATTTCAGATACGCAGTATTTT
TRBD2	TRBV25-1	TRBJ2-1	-	CASSEVGGRVYNEQFF	TGTGCCAGCAGTGAGGTAGGAGGGAGGGTTTACAATGAGCAGTTCTTC